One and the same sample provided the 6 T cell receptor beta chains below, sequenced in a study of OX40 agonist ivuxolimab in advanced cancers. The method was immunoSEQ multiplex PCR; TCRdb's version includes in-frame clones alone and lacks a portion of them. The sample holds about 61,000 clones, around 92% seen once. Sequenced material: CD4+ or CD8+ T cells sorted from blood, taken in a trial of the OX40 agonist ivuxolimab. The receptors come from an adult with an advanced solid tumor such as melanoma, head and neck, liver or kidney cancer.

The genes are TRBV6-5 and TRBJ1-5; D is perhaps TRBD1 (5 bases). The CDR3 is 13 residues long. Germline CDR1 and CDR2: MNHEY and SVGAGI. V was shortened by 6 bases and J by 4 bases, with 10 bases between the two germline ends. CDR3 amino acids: CASRLGGNQPQHF. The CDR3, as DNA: TGTGCCAGCAGATTGGGGGGAAATCAGCCCCAGCATTTT.

DNA of the CDR3: TGTGCCTGGAGTGGGCATAGGCCGAACTATGGCTACACCTTC. Its translation: CAWSGHRPNYGYTF. The V call is TRBV30, the J call TRBJ1-2; D remains unclear. Germline V CDR1 and CDR2: GTSNPN, SVGIG (reference sequence). This CDR3 contains 14 residues. With 1 base removed from V and 2 bases from J, the gap between germline ends came to 11 bases.

Written as DNA, the CDR3 is TGTGCCAGTAGTATTCATCCCCTATTAGATCTGGGGCCAAGACAGGGGTCCGAACGCAAAGCTTTCTTT. This encodes CASSIHPLLDLGPRQGSERKAFF. This chain uses TRBV19 with TRBJ1-1; 8 bases fit TRBD1. The V gene's germline CDR1 is LNHDA and CDR2 SQIVND (reference sequence). The trim removed 3 bases at V and 9 bases at J, leaving 36 bases unmatched. The CDR3 contains 23 residues.

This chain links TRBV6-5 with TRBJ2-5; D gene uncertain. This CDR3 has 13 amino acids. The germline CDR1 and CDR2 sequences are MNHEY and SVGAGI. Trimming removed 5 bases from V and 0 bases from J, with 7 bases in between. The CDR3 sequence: CASSRPYQETQYF. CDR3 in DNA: TGTGCCAGCAGTCGGCCGTACCAAGAGACCCAGTACTTC.

The DNA for the CDR3 is TGTGCCAGCTCACCACAAGTAGGCCGAAGCTCTGGAAACACCATATATTTT. Translating gives CASSPQVGRSSGNTIYF. The rearrangement links TRBV18 to TRBJ1-3, with no clear D. Per the germline V gene, CDR1 is KGHSH and CDR2 is LQKENI. The V end was cut by 1 base, the J end by 0 bases, with 13 bases between. The CDR3 has 17 residues.

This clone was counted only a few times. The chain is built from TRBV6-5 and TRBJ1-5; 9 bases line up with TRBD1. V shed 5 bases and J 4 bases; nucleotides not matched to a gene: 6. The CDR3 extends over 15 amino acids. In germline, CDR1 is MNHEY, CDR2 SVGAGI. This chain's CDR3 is CASSGTGLGNQPQHF. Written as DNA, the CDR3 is TGTGCCAGCAGTGGGACAGGGTTAGGGAATCAGCCCCAGCATTTT.